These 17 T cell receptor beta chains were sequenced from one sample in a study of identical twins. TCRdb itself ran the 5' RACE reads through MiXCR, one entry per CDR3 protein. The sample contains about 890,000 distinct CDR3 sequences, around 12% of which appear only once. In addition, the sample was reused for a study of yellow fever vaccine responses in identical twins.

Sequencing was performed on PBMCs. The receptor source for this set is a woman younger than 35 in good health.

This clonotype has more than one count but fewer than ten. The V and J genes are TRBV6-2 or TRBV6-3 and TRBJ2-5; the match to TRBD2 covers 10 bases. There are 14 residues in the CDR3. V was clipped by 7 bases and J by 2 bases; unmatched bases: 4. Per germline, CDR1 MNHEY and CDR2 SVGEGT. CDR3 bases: TGTGCCAGCAAACTAGCGGGGCCTCAAGAGACCCAGTACTTC. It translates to CASKLAGPQETQYF.

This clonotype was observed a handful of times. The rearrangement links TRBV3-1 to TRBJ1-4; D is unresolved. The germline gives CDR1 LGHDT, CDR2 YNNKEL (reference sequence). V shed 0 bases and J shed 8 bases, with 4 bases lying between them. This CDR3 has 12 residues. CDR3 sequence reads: CASSQEVEKLFF. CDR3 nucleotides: TGTGCCAGCAGCCAAGAAGTCGAAAAACTGTTTTTT. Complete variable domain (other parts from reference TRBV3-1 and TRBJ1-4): DTAVSQTPKYLVTQMGNDKSIKCEQNLGHDTMYWYKQDSKKFLKIMFSYNNKELIINETVPNRFSPKSPDKAHLNLHINSLELGDSAVYFCASSQEVEKLFFGSGTQLSVL.

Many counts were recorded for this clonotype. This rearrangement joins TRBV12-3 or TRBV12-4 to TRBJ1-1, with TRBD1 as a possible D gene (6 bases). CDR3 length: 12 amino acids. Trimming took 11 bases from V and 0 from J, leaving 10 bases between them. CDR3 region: CAAGQLNTEAFF. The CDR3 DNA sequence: TGTGCCGCAGGACAGCTGAACACTGAAGCTTTCTTT.

Here the CDR3 reads CSAGSSYEQYV. CDR3 nucleotides: TGCAGTGCTGGGAGCTCCTACGAGCAGTACGTC. The rearrangement links TRBV20-1 to TRBJ2-7, with D possibly matching TRBD2 (5 bases). CDR1 DFQATT and CDR2 SNEGSKA come from the germline V gene (reference sequence). Trimming left V 5 bases short and J 0 bases short, with 5 bases between. The CDR3 consists of 11 residues.

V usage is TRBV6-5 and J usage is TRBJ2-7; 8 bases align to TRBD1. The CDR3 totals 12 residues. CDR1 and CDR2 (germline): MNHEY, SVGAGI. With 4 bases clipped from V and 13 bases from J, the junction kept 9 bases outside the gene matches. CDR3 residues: CASSSQGTGSYF. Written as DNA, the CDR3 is TGTGCCAGCAGTTCTCAAGGGACAGGCTCTTACTTC.

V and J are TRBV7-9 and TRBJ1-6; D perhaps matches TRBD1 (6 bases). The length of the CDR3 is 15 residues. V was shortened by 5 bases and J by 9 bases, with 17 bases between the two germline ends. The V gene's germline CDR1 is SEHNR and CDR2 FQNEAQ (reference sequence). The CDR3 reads CASSPSTGAASPLHF. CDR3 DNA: TGTGCCAGCAGCCCCTCGACAGGTGCAGCTTCACCCCTCCACTTT.

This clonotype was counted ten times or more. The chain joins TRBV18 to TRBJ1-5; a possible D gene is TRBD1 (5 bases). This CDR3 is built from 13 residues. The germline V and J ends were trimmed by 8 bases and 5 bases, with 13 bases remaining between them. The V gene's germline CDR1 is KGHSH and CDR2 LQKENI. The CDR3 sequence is CASADIQDQPQHF. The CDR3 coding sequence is TGTGCCAGCGCGGACATCCAGGATCAGCCCCAGCATTTT.

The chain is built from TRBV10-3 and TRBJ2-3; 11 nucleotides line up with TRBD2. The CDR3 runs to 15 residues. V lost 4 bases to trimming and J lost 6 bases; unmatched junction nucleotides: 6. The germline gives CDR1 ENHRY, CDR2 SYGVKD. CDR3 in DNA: TGTGCCATCAGTGCCCTAGCGGGGGGCCGGGATACGCAGTATTTT. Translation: CAISALAGGRDTQYF.

The CDR3: CASGLVAGVGETQYF. CDR3 DNA: TGTGCTAGTGGTTTAGTAGCGGGAGTGGGTGAGACCCAGTACTTC. The V gene is TRBV12-5, the J gene TRBJ2-5; TRBD2 agrees at 9 bases. The length of the CDR3 is 15 residues. In germline, CDR1 is LGHNT, CDR2 FRNRAP. V lost 3 bases, J lost 5 bases, and 7 bases stayed unmatched.

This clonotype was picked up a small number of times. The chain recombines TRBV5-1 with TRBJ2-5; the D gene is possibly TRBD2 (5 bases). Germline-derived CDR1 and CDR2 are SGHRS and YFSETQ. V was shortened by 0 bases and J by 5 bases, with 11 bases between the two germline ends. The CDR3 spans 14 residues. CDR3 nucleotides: TGCGCCAGCAGCTTGGTGTCAACGGGGGAGACCCAGTACTTC. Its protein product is CASSLVSTGETQYF. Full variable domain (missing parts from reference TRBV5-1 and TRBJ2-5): KAGVTQTPRYLIKTRGQQVTLSCSPISGHRSVSWYQQTPGQGLQFLFEYFSETQRNKGNFPGRFSGRQFSNSRSEMNVSTLELGDSALYLCASSLVSTGETQYFGPGTRLLVL.

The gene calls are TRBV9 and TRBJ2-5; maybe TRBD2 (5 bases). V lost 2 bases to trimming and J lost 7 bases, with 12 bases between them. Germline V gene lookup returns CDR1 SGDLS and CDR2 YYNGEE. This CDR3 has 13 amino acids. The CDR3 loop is CASSVEAGATQYF. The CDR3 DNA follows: TGTGCCAGCAGCGTGGAGGCAGGCGCGACCCAGTACTTC.

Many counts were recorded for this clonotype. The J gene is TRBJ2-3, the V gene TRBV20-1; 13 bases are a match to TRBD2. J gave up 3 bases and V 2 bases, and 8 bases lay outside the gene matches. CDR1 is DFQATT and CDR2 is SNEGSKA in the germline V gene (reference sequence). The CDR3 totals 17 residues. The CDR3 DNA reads TGCAGTGCTAGACGCGGGACTAGCGGGACAGGTACAGATACGCAGTATTTT. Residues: CSARRGTSGTGTDTQYF.

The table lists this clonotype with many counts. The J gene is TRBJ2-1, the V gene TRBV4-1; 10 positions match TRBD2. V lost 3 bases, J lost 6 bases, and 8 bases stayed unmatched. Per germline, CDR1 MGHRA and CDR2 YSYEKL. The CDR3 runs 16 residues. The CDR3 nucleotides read TGCGCCAGCAGCCAGGCCAGCGGGGGGGCCGTCAATGAGCAGTTCTTC. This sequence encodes CASSQASGGAVNEQFF.

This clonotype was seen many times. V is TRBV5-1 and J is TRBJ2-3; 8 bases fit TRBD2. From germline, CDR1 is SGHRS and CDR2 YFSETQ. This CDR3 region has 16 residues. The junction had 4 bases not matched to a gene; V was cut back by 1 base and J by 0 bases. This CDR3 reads CASSLMVAGSTDTQYF. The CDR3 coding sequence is TGCGCCAGCAGCTTGATGGTAGCGGGGAGCACAGATACGCAGTATTTT. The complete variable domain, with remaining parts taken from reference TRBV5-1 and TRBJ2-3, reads KAGVTQTPRYLIKTRGQQVTLSCSPISGHRSVSWYQQTPGQGLQFLFEYFSETQRNKGNFPGRFSGRQFSNSRSEMNVSTLELGDSALYLCASSLMVAGSTDTQYFGPGTRLTVL.

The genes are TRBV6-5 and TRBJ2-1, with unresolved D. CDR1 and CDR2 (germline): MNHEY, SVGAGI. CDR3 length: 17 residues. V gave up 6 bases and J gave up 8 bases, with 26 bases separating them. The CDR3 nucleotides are TGTGCCAGCAGCTCTCGTGTCCGGGCCCGGGTCAACTATGAGCAGTTCTTC. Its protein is CASSSRVRARVNYEQFF.

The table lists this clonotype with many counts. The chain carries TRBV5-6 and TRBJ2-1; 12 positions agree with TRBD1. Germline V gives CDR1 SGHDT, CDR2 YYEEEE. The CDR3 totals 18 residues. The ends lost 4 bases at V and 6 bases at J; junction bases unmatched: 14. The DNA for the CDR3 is TGTGCCAGCAGCACTTGGGACAGGGGGCTCCGCGAGGGCAATGAGCAGTTCTTC. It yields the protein CASSTWDRGLREGNEQFF.

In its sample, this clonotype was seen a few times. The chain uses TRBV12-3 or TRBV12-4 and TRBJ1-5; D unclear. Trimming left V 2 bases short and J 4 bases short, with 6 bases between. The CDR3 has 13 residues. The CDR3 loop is CASSLIWNQPQHF. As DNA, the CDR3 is TGTGCCAGCAGTTTAATATGGAATCAGCCCCAGCATTTT.